The TCR beta chain described here comes from a study of regulatory T cells in long-lasting Graves disease. The study, taken as a whole, reports: Limited samples may have lowered accuracy. New patients shared 966 public clonotypes, and persistent patients shared more, with a few thousand. TRBV28, TRBJ1-2 and TRBJ2-5 were segments that persistent disease favored.

Relying on iRepertoire HTBI primers and Arm-PCR of CDR3 regions, the team built TCR beta libraries. TCRdb called the multiplex PCR reads again in MiXCR, with one record for every CDR3 protein. This table has about 440,000 distinct CDR3 sequences, about 15% appearing once. Time point of the sample: newly diagnosed GD, antithyroid drugs for less than 3 months. The TCR library was made from RNA extracted from PBMCs. There are 15 residues in the CDR3. Germline CDR1 and CDR2: LGHDT and YNNKEL (reference sequence). V was clipped by 7 bases and J by 7 bases, with 19 bases between them. On this clonotype itself: Its antigen is undetermined.

The same sample was also used in a study of T cells in Graves' hyperthyroidism and ophthalmopathy.

The rearrangement links TRBV3-1 to TRBJ2-2; D possibly corresponds to TRBD1 (6 bases). The sequencing here drew on peripheral blood mononuclear cells (PBMCs), taken at new diagnosis, from a patient treated with antithyroid drugs. The receptor's source is a woman in her 30s with Graves disease. The CDR3 loop is CASNRGHNPNGELFF. The CDR3 DNA is TGTGCCAGCAATCGGGGACACAACCCCAACGGGGAGCTGTTTTTT.